Shown below are 21 T cell receptor beta chains from a single sample sequenced in a study of molecular identifiers for immune sequencing clone quantification. Each CDR3 protein is one row after TCRdb ran MiXCR on the PCR reads. The table lists approximately 500,000 distinct CDR3 sequences, over 20% of them singletons. What was sequenced was naive CD8+ T cells from blood, with Jurkat cell RNA spiked in. The subset denotes: FACS-sorted CD8+CD4-CCR7+CD45RA+ naive T cells. The origin of the receptors is a human donor in good health. Some libraries in this study had Jurkat cell RNA spiked in.

This clonotype came up many times. The genes are TRBV12-3 or TRBV12-4 and TRBJ2-1; TRBD2 agrees at 10 bases. The CDR3 sequence is 14 residues long. With 3 bases clipped from V and 5 bases from J, the junction kept 1 base outside the gene matches. The CDR3, as DNA: TGTGCCAGCAGTTTCACTAGCGGGGACAATGAGCAGTTCTTC. As protein: CASSFTSGDNEQFF.

In its sample, this clonotype was seen many times. This sequence joins TRBV7-2 and TRBJ2-3, with 10 bases matching TRBD1. The CDR3 has 16 amino acids. The germline CDR1 and CDR2 sequences are SGHTA and FQGNSA. V was clipped by 0 bases and J by 2 bases; unmatched bases: 2. For the CDR3, the DNA is TGTGCCAGCAGCTTAGCCGGGACAGGGGCCACAGATACGCAGTATTTT. As protein: CASSLAGTGATDTQYF.

CDR3 DNA sequence: TGTGCCTGGAGTTTCGGGGGAAATCAGCCCCAGCATTTT. This gives the protein CAWSFGGNQPQHF. The rearrangement uses TRBV30 and TRBJ1-5; weak D call: TRBD1 (5 bases). With 2 bases removed from V and 4 bases from J, the gap between germline ends came to 9 bases. Looked up from germline, CDR1 is GTSNPN and CDR2 is SVGIG (reference sequence). This CDR3 has 13 amino acids. Full variable domain (remainder filled in from reference TRBV30 and TRBJ1-5): SQTIHQWPATLVQPVGSPLSLECTVEGTSNPNLYWYRQAAGRGLQLLFYSVGIGQISSEVPQNLSASRPQDRQFILSSKKLLLSDSGFYLCAWSFGGNQPQHFGDGTRLSIL.

This chain connects TRBV2 to TRBJ2-5, with D possibly being TRBD2 (6 bases). Germline V gene sequence: CDR1 SNHLY, CDR2 FYNNEI. The CDR3 sequence is 14 residues long. Between the trimmed V and J ends, which lost 6 bases and 4 bases, there was a span of 15 bases. CDR3 protein: CASRSGTRPETQYF. The CDR3 region has the DNA TGTGCCAGCAGATCCGGGACTCGGCCAGAGACCCAGTACTTC.

The table lists this clonotype with many counts. V is TRBV5-6 and J is TRBJ1-1; D is ambiguous. The V and J ends lost 5 bases and 0 bases respectively, with 8 bases between them. This CDR3 comprises 13 residues. Germline assignment: CDR1 SGHDT and CDR2 YYEEEE. CDR3 in DNA: TGTGCCAGCAGGGGATTATTGAACACTGAAGCTTTCTTT. Translating it yields CASRGLLNTEAFF.

This clonotype was recorded many times. The V call is TRBV13, the J call TRBJ1-4; TRBD1 matches at 9 bases. CDR1 and CDR2 from the germline V gene are PRHDT and FYEKMQ (reference sequence). Trimming took 1 base from V and 7 from J; bases not matched to a gene: 4. The CDR3 spans 15 residues. The CDR3 bases are TGTGCCAGCAGCTTAGTCGGGACAGGGAGTGAAAAACTGTTTTTT. This codes for CASSLVGTGSEKLFF.

This clonotype has at least ten counts. The genes are TRBV7-6 and TRBJ1-2; D call uncertain. Germline values: CDR1 SGHVS, CDR2 FNYEAQ. Trimming pared 0 bases from V and 4 bases from J, leaving 6 bases between. This CDR3 has 13 residues. CDR3 DNA: TGTGCCAGCAGCTTAGCAGCGTTCTATGGCTACACCTTC. Its protein is CASSLAAFYGYTF.

The chain carries TRBV14 and TRBJ2-1, with TRBD1 identical over 9 bases. The germline V gene encodes CDR1 SGHDN and CDR2 FVKESK. CDR3 size: 16 residues. The V gene end was trimmed by 2 bases and the J gene end by 3 bases; junction bases not matched to a gene: 5. The CDR3: CASSQRTGALYNEQFF. In DNA form, the CDR3 reads TGTGCCAGCAGCCAACGGACAGGGGCCCTCTACAATGAGCAGTTCTTC. Full variable domain (remainder filled in from reference TRBV14 and TRBJ2-1): EAGVTQFPSHSVIEKGQTVTLRCDPISGHDNLYWYRRVMGKEIKFLLHFVKESKQDESGMPNNRFLAERTGGTYSTLKVQPAELEDSGVYFCASSQRTGALYNEQFFGPGTRLTVL.

The V gene is TRBV6-6, the J gene TRBJ2-7; D is unresolved. Per germline, CDR1 MNHNY and CDR2 SVGAGI (reference sequence). This CDR3 is 13 amino acids long. V was shortened by 2 bases and J by 5 bases, with 10 bases between the two germline ends. Here the CDR3 DNA reads TGTGCCAGCAGTTACCCCGGTCTCCACGAGCAGTACTTC. Protein: CASSYPGLHEQYF.

In its sample, this clonotype was seen many times. The DNA is omitted, as the CDR3 cannot be located on it reliably, and the CDR3 follows TCRdb's listing. The chain links TRBV7-2 to TRBJ2-7; the table names TRBD1, a call not compared with the DNA. Both ends counted, the CDR3 spans 14 residues. CDR1 is SGHTA, CDR2 FQGNSA, per germline. CDR3: CASSFGAGVGEQYF.

This clonotype appeared a single time. It may be a read error: a sequence one base away is much more abundant. Lacking the conserved final phenylalanine or tryptophan, this CDR3 likely reflects a read error. No DNA is shown, since the ends of the CDR3 on it are uncertain; the CDR3 is the one TCRdb lists. The gene calls are TRBV21-1 and TRBJ2-7; whether TRBD1, the table's D call, matches the DNA was not checked. TRBV21-1 is marked as a pseudogene. The CDR3 is 19 residues long, ends included. CDR3 sequence: CASSTSRDRGGFVTNEQYL.

This chain links TRBV1 with TRBJ2-7; the table's D call, TRBD2, was not checked against the DNA. TRBV1 is classified as a pseudogene. The CDR3 has 19 amino acids. In nucleotides, the CDR3 is TGCACCAGCAGCCCGTCCGCTACTTGCGGGGTAATCAGCTCCTACGAGCAGTACTTC. Amino acids: CTSSPSATCGVISSYEQYF.

The V and J genes are TRBV6-2 or TRBV6-3 and TRBJ2-7; 8 bases are a match to TRBD1. Germline assignment: CDR1 MNHEY and CDR2 SVGEGT. The CDR3 loop spans 16 amino acids. With V trimmed by 2 bases and J by 2 bases, 8 bases remained unmatched. The DNA of the CDR3 is TGTGCCAGCAGTTACCCCCCAAAGGACAGGGCCTACGAGCAGTACTTC. As protein: CASSYPPKDRAYEQYF.

This chain joins TRBV14 and TRBJ2-1; the match to TRBD1 covers 8 bases. Germline trimming cut 4 bases from V and 0 bases from J; bases unmatched to any gene: 5. CDR1 SGHDN and CDR2 FVKESK come from the germline V gene. The CDR3 has 16 residues. The CDR3 nucleotides read TGTGCCAGCAGCCTCGGACAGGGTAACTCCTACAATGAGCAGTTCTTC. Its protein product is CASSLGQGNSYNEQFF.

This clonotype showed up just a few times. The rearrangement joins TRBV27 to TRBJ2-7, with TRBD1 identical over 9 bases. The V and J ends lost 6 bases and 1 base, in that order; junction bases with no gene match: 7. Germline CDR1 and CDR2: MNHEY and SMNVEV (reference sequence). This CDR3 has 15 residues. The CDR3 DNA reads as TGTGCCAGCAGATCGGACAGGGGCGAATCCTACGAGCAGTACTTC. Residues: CASRSDRGESYEQYF.

The chain recombines TRBV11-3 with TRBJ2-3; 10 bases are shared with TRBD2. The CDR3 is 16 amino acids. CDR1 is SGHNT and CDR2 is YENEEA in the germline V gene. V was pared by 5 bases and J by 1 base, with 6 bases of the junction left unmatched. The CDR3: CASSPSGTSGTDTQYF. The CDR3 nucleotides are TGTGCCAGCAGCCCATCCGGGACTAGCGGCACAGATACGCAGTATTTT.

This chain uses TRBV7-9 with TRBJ2-5, with a tentative D call TRBD1 (5 bases). V shed 1 base and J shed 3 bases, with 15 bases lying between them. This CDR3 region has 16 residues. The V gene's germline CDR1 is SEHNR and CDR2 FQNEAQ (reference sequence). The DNA of the CDR3 is TGTGCCAGCAGCTTAGTCCAGGGCCTCTTCAAAGAGACCCAGTACTTC. Protein product: CASSLVQGLFKETQYF.

J is TRBJ2-1 and V is TRBV7-9, with 10 bases aligning to TRBD2. Per the germline V gene, CDR1 is SEHNR and CDR2 is FQNEAQ (reference sequence). The V and J ends lost 5 bases and 8 bases, in that order; junction bases with no gene match: 9. The length of the CDR3 is 15 residues. The CDR3 loop is CASSLGTSVGDEQFF. The CDR3 nucleotides are TGTGCCAGCAGCCTCGGGACTAGCGTCGGCGATGAGCAGTTCTTC.

As regards this clonotype: A single base separates this from a much larger clone, so it may be a read error. V gene TRBV28 combines with J gene TRBJ2-5; TRBD1 matches at 7 bases. Trimming took 6 bases from V and 5 from J; bases not matched to a gene: 15. From germline, CDR1 is MDHEN and CDR2 SYDVKM. The length of the CDR3 is 16 residues. The CDR3 loop is CASRGQIAEATETQYF. The CDR3 nucleotides are TGTGCCAGCAGGGGACAGATTGCGGAGGCCACCGAGACCCAGTACTTC.

The V and J genes are TRBV3-1 and TRBJ1-1; D unresolved. Trimming left V 0 bases short and J 6 bases short, with 14 bases between. There are 15 residues in the CDR3. Germline V gene lookup returns CDR1 LGHDT and CDR2 YNNKEL (reference sequence). The CDR3 DNA reads TGTGCCAGCAGCCAAGAAAGGTCATCTCGGGCTGAAGCTTTCTTT. This translates into CASSQERSSRAEAFF.

This clonotype came up many times. The chain employs TRBV19 and TRBJ2-2, with a weak D call TRBD2 (6 bases). The CDR3 length is 12 residues. Trimming cost V 6 bases and J 4 bases, with 6 bases left between them. The germline V gene has CDR1 LNHDA and CDR2 SQIVND (reference sequence). The CDR3 DNA sequence: TGTGCCAGTAGCGGGAGCACCGGGGAGCTGTTTTTT. It is translated as CASSGSTGELFF.